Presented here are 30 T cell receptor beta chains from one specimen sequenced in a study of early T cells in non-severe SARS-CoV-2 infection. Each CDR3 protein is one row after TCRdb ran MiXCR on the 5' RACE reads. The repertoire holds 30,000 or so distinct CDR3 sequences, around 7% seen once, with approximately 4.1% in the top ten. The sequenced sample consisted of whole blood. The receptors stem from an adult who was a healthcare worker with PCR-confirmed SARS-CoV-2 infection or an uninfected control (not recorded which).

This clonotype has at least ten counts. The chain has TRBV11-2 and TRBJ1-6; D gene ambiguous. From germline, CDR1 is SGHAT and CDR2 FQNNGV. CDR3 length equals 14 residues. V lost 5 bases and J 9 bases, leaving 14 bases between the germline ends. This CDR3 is CASSPDVGPSPLHF. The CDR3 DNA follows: TGTGCCAGCAGCCCGGACGTCGGCCCTTCACCCCTCCACTTT.

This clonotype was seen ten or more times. The CDR3 here is CAWSVWGNTEAFF. The CDR3 DNA sequence: TGTGCCTGGAGTGTATGGGGGAACACTGAAGCTTTCTTT. This sequence joins TRBV30 and TRBJ1-1; D is unresolved. The V end was cut by 0 bases, the J end by 1 base, with 6 bases between. CDR1 and CDR2 (germline): GTSNPN, SVGIG (reference sequence). This CDR3 region has 13 residues.

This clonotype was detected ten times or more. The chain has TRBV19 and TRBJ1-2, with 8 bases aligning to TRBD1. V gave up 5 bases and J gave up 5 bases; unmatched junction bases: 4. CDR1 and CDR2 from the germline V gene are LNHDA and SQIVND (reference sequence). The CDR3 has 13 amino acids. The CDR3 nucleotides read TGTGCCAGTAGTTCGACAGGGGAATATGGCTACACCTTC. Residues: CASSSTGEYGYTF.

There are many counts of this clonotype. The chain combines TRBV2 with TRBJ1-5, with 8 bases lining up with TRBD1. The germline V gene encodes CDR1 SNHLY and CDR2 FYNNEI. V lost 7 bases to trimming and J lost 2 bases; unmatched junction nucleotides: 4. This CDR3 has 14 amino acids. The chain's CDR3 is CASKQGDGNQPQHF. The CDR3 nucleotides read TGTGCCAGCAAACAGGGGGACGGCAATCAGCCCCAGCATTTT.

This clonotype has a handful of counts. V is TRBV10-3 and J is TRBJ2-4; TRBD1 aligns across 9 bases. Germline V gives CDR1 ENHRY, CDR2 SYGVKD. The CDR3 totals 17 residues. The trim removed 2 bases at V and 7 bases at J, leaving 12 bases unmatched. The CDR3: CAISETSGQGKRNIQYF. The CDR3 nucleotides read TGTGCCATCAGTGAGACATCTGGACAGGGGAAGAGGAACATTCAGTACTTC.

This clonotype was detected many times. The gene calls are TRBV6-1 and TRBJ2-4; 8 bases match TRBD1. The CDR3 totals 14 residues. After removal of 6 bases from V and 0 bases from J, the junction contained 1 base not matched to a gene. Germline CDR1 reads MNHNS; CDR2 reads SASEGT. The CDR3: CASRTGGAKNIQYF. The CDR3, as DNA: TGTGCCAGCAGAACAGGGGGAGCCAAAAACATTCAGTACTTC.

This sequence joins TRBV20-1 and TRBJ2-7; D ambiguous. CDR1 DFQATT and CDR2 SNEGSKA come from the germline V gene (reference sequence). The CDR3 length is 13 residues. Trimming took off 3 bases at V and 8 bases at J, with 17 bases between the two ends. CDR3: CSASSAAGAKQYF. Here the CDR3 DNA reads TGCAGTGCTAGTAGTGCTGCTGGTGCGAAGCAGTACTTC.

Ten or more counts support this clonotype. The CDR3 loop is CASSYGRVGQPQHF. DNA for the CDR3: TGTGCCAGCAGTTACGGCAGGGTGGGTCAGCCCCAGCATTTT. The V gene is TRBV6-2 or TRBV6-3, the J gene TRBJ1-5, with D possibly matching TRBD1 (5 bases). V lost 2 bases, J lost 6 bases, and 11 bases lay in between. CDR1 MNHEY and CDR2 SVGEGT come from the germline V gene. This CDR3 is 14 amino acids long.

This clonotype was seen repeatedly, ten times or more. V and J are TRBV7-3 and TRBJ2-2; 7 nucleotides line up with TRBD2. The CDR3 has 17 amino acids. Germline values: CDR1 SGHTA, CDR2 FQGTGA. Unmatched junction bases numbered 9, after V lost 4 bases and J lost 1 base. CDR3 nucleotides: TGTGCCAGCAGCTCCTCCTTGGCTAGCGGGAACACCGGGGAGCTGTTTTTT. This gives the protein CASSSSLASGNTGELFF.

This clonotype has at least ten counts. The CDR3, as DNA: TGCGCCAGCAGCCAAGATAGCGGGATAGGTAACGAGCAGTACTTC. It encodes CASSQDSGIGNEQYF. The chain couples TRBV4-1 to TRBJ2-7, with 8 bases lining up with TRBD2. The ends lost 0 bases at V and 5 bases at J; junction bases unmatched: 6. CDR1 is MGHRA, CDR2 YSYEKL, per germline. This CDR3 has 15 amino acids.

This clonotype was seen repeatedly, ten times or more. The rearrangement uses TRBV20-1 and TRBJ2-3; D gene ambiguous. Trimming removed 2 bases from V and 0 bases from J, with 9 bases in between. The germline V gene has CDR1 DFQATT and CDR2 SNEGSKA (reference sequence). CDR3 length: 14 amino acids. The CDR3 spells CSARLQASTDTQYF. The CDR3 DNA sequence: TGCAGTGCTAGATTGCAGGCTAGCACAGATACGCAGTATTTT.

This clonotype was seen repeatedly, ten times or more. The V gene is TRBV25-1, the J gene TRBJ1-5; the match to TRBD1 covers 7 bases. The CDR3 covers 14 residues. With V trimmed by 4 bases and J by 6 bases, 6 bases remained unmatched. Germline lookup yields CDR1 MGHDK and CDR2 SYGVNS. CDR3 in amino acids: CASSGQGRGQPQHF. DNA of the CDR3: TGTGCCAGCAGTGGACAGGGTCGGGGTCAGCCCCAGCATTTT.

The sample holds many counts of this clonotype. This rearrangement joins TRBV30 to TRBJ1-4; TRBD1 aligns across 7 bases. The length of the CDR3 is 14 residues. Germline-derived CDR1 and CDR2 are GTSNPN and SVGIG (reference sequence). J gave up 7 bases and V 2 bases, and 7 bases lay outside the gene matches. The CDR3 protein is CAWSLQGVSEKLFF. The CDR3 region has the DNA TGTGCCTGGAGTTTGCAGGGGGTTTCTGAAAAACTGTTTTTT.

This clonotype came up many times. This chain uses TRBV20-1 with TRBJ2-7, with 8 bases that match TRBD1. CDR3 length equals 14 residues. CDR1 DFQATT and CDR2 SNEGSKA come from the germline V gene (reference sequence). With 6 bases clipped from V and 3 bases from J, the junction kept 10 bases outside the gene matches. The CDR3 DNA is TGCAGTGCAAGGGACAGGACAAACGACTACGAGCAGTACTTC. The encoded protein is CSARDRTNDYEQYF.

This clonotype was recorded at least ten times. The CDR3 loop is CASSLLRDNQPQHF. The CDR3 bases are TGTGCCAGCAGTTTATTACGGGACAATCAGCCCCAGCATTTT. The chain employs TRBV28 and TRBJ1-5, with D hard to call. Per the germline V gene, CDR1 is MDHEN and CDR2 is SYDVKM. V lost 1 base and J lost 3, with 7 bases in between. The CDR3 extends over 14 amino acids.

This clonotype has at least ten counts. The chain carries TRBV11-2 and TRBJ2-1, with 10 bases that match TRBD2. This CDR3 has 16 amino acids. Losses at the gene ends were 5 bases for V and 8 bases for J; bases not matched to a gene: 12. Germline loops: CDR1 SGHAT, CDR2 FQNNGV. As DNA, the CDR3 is TGTGCCAGCAGCACTCCTCTAGCGGGAGTCCACGATGAGCAGTTCTTC. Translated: CASSTPLAGVHDEQFF.

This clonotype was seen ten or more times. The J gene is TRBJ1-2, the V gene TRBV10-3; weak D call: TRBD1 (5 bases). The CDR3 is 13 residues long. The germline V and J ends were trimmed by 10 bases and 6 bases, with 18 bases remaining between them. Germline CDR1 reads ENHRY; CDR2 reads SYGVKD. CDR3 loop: CATNQGGRDGYTF. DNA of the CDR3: TGTGCCACCAACCAGGGAGGCAGAGATGGCTACACCTTC.

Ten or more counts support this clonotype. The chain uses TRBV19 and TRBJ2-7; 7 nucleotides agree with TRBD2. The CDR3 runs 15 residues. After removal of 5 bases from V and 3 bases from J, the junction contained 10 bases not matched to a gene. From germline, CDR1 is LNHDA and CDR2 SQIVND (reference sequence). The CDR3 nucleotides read TGTGCCAGTAGTCCTTCTCCGCTAGCGGTCTACGAGCAGTACTTC. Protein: CASSPSPLAVYEQYF.

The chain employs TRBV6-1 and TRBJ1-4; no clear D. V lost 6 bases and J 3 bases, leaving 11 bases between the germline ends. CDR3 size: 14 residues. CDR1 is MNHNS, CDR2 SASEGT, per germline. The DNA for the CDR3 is TGTGCCAGCAGGACACAGAGTCCTAATGAAAAACTGTTTTTT. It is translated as CASRTQSPNEKLFF.

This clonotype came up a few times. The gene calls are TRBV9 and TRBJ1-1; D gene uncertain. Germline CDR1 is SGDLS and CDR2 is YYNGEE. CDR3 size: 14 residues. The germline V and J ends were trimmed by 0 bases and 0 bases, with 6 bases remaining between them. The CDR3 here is CASSVAALNTEAFF. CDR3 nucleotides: TGTGCCAGCAGCGTAGCTGCCTTGAACACTGAAGCTTTCTTT.

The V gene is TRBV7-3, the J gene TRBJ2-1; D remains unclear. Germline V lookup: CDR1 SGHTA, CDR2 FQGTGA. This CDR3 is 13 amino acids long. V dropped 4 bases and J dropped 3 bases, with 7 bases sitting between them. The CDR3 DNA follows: TGTGCCAGCAGCTCTGGATACTACAATGAGCAGTTCTTC. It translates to CASSSGYYNEQFF.

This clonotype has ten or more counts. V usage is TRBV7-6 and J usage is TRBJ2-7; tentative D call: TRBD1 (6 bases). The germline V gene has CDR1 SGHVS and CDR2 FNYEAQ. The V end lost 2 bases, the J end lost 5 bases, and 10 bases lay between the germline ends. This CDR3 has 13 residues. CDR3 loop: CASSLRGSHEQYF. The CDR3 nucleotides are TGTGCCAGCAGCTTAAGGGGGTCCCACGAGCAGTACTTC. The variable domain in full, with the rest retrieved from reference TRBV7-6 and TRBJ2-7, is GAGVSQSPRYKVTKRGQDVALRCDPISGHVSLYWYRQALGQGPEFLTYFNYEAQQDKSGLPNDRFSAERPEGSISTLTIQRTEQRDSAMYRCASSLRGSHEQYFGPGTRLTVT.

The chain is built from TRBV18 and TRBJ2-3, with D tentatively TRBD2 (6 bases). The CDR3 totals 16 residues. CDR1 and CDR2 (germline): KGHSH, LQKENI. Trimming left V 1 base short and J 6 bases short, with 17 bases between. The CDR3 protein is CASSPRVGGVSDTQYF. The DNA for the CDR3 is TGTGCCAGCTCACCACGGGTGGGAGGAGTTAGCGATACGCAGTATTTT. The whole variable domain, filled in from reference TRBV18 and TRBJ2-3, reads NAGVMQNPRHLVRRRGQEARLRCSPMKGHSHVYWYRQLPEEGLKFMVYLQKENIIDESGMPKERFSAEFPKEGPSILRIQQVVRGDSAAYFCASSPRVGGVSDTQYFGPGTRLTVL.

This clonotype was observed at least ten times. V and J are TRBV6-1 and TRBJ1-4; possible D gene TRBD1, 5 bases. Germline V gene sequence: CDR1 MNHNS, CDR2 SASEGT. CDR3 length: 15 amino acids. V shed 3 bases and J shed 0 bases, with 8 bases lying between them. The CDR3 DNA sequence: TGTGCCAGCAGTGACAGGGCTGCAACTAATGAAAAACTGTTTTTT. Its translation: CASSDRAATNEKLFF.

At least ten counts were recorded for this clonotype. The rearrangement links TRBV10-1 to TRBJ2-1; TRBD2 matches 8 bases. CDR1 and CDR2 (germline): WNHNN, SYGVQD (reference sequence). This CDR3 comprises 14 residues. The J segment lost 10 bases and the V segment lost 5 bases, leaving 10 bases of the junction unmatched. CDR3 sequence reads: CASSPGLAAREQFF. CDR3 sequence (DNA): TGCGCCAGCAGTCCTGGACTAGCCGCTAGGGAGCAGTTCTTC.

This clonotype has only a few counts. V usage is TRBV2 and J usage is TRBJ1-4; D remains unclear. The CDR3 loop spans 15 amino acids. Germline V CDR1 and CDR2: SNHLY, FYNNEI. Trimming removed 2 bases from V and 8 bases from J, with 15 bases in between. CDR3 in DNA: TGTGCCAGCAGTGAACGGCAGGTCCTGGGGGAAAAACTGTTTTTT. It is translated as CASSERQVLGEKLFF.

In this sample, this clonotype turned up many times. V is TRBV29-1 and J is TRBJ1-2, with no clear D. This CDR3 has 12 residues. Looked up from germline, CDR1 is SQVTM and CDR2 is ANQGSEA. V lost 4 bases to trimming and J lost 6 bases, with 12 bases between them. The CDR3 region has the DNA TGCAGCGTTGGAGGACCCTGGGATGGCTACACCTTC. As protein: CSVGGPWDGYTF.

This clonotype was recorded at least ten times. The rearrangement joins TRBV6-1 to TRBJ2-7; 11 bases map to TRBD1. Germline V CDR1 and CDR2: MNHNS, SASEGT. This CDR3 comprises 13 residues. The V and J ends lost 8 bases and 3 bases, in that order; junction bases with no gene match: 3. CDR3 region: CASGQGAGYEQYF. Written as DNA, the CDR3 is TGTGCCAGCGGACAGGGGGCGGGCTACGAGCAGTACTTC.

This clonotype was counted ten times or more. The CDR3 DNA reads TGTGCCAGCAGTTTAGGAGGGGAGAGGGCCTACGAGCAGTACTTC. Protein sequence: CASSLGGERAYEQYF. The rearrangement links TRBV28 to TRBJ2-7; TRBD2 might be the D (6 bases). V dropped 2 bases and J dropped 2 bases, with 13 bases sitting between them. The CDR3 is 15 residues long. Germline V CDR1 and CDR2: MDHEN, SYDVKM.

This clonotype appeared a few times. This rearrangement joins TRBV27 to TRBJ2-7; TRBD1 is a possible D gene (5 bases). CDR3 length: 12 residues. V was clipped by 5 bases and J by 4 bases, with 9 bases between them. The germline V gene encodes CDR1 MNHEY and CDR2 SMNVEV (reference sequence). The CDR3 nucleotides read TGTGCCAGCAGTCCCTCAGGGTACGAGCAGTACTTC. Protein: CASSPSGYEQYF.